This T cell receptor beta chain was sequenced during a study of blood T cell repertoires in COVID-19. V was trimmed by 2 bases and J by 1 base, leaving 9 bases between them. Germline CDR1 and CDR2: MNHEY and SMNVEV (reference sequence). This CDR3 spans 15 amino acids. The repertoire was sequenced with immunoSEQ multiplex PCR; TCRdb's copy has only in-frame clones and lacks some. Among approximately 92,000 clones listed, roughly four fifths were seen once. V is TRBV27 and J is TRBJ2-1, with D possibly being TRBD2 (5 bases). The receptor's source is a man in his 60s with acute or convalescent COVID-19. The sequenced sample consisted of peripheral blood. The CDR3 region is CASSLGGQSYNEQFF. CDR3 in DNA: TGTGCCAGCAGTTTAGGAGGTCAGTCCTACAATGAGCAGTTCTTC.